The 10 T cell receptor beta chains in this list originate from one sample, sequenced in a study of molecular identifiers for immune sequencing clone quantification. TCRdb recomputed calls from the PCR reads with MiXCR, one row per CDR3 protein. In the table there are about 320,000 distinct CDR3 sequences, around 21% of which are singletons. The sequencing input was naive CD8+ T cells from blood, with Jurkat cell RNA spiked in. The subset is: FACS-sorted CD8+CD4-CCR7+CD45RA+ naive T cells. The receptors stem from a human donor in good health. Some libraries in this study had Jurkat cell RNA spiked in.

The sample holds a few counts of this clonotype. The CDR3 sequence is CASSSSSNEQFF. The CDR3 nucleotides read TGTGCCAGCAGCTCATCAAGCAATGAGCAGTTCTTC. This chain joins TRBV11-2 and TRBJ2-1; the D is unclear. Deletions cut 4 bases from V and 6 bases from J, with 7 bases between. The CDR3 length is 12 residues. Germline V gene data show CDR1 as SGHAT and CDR2 as FQNNGV. Drawing the rest from reference TRBV11-2 and TRBJ2-1, the complete variable domain is EAGVAQSPRYKIIEKRQSVAFWCNPISGHATLYWYQQILGQGPKLLIQFQNNGVVDDSQLPKDRFSAERLKGVDSTLKIQPAKLEDSAVYLCASSSSSNEQFFGPGTRLTVL.

This chain links TRBV7-9 with TRBJ1-1, with TRBD1 as a possible D gene (5 bases). This CDR3 contains 13 residues. Germline V lookup: CDR1 SEHNR, CDR2 FQNEAQ (reference sequence). V lost 4 bases, J lost 6 bases, and 12 bases lay in between. The CDR3 DNA sequence: TGTGCCAGCAGCTCTGGGGCTAACGCTGAAGCTTTCTTT. As protein: CASSSGANAEAFF.

This clonotype was seen many times. The chain couples TRBV4-3 to TRBJ2-7; D might be TRBD1 (6 bases). The ends were cut back, 0 bases at V and 2 bases at J, with 8 bases in the middle. Germline-derived CDR1 and CDR2 are LGHNA and YSLEER. The CDR3 is 14 amino acids. CDR3 nucleotides: TGCGCCAGCAGCCAAGAACAGGGCACCTACGAGCAGTACTTC. This sequence encodes CASSQEQGTYEQYF.

This clonotype was picked up many times. The rearrangement links TRBV13 to TRBJ2-3, with 16 positions matching TRBD2. Germline CDR1 and CDR2: PRHDT and FYEKMQ (reference sequence). The CDR3 consists of 17 residues. Trimming took 5 bases from V and 4 from J; bases not matched to a gene: 6. The chain's CDR3 is CASSIGTSGGAADTQYF. The CDR3 coding sequence is TGTGCCAGCAGCATCGGGACTAGCGGGGGGGCCGCAGATACGCAGTATTTT.

In the case of this clonotype: At one of its ends the junction is not consistent with the germline gene, which may arise from a read error. The chain combines TRBV9 with TRBJ2-6; a weak D match, TRBD1 (6 bases). This CDR3 has 17 residues. Germline values: CDR1 SGDLS, CDR2 YYNGEE. CDR3 nucleotides: TGTGCCAGCAGCGGTCAAATTGGGGGCTCTGGGGCCGACGTCCTGACTTTC. Its protein product is CASSGQIGGSGADVLTF.

The rearrangement links TRBV12-3 or TRBV12-4 to TRBJ1-5; the D gene is possibly TRBD1 (6 bases). The V and J ends lost 6 bases and 3 bases respectively, with 15 bases between them. The CDR3 extends over 15 amino acids. CDR3 coding DNA: TGTGCCAGCAGCTTGGGGGACAACTCCAATCAGCCCCAGCATTTT. Residues: CASSLGDNSNQPQHF.

This clonotype has a count of ten or more. This chain joins TRBV7-2 and TRBJ2-3; the match to TRBD1 covers 7 bases. The CDR3 has 15 residues. The germline CDR1 and CDR2 sequences are SGHTA and FQGNSA. V lost 1 base to trimming and J lost 1 base; unmatched junction nucleotides: 2. The CDR3 sequence: CASSLVTGGTDTQYF. CDR3 nucleotides: TGTGCCAGCAGCTTAGTAACAGGGGGCACAGATACGCAGTATTTT.

The table lists this clonotype with a few counts. The rearrangement links TRBV9 to TRBJ1-5, with D possibly TRBD1 on 5 matching bases. Germline V gene data show CDR1 as SGDLS and CDR2 as YYNGEE. The CDR3 sequence is 13 residues long. V was shortened by 4 bases and J by 10 bases, with 15 bases between the two germline ends. The CDR3 DNA follows: TGTGCCAGCAGCCGAGGGGCGAAAGGACCCCAGCATTTT. As protein: CASSRGAKGPQHF.

The V and J genes are TRBV5-1 and TRBJ2-1; 9 nucleotides line up with TRBD1. Germline trimming cut 2 bases from V and 6 bases from J; bases unmatched to any gene: 9. CDR1 is SGHRS and CDR2 is YFSETQ in the germline V gene. This CDR3 region has 16 residues. The CDR3 here is CASSFPRGQGGNEQFF. The CDR3 coding sequence is TGCGCCAGCAGCTTTCCCCGGGGACAGGGCGGCAATGAGCAGTTCTTC. Variable domain in full (rest from reference TRBV5-1 and TRBJ2-1): KAGVTQTPRYLIKTRGQQVTLSCSPISGHRSVSWYQQTPGQGLQFLFEYFSETQRNKGNFPGRFSGRQFSNSRSEMNVSTLELGDSALYLCASSFPRGQGGNEQFFGPGTRLTVL.

Worth noting for this clonotype: This clone may be a read error of a much larger clone one base away. The DNA of the CDR3 is TGCGCCAGCAGCCACGCCGACAGGGGGTACGAGCAGTACTTC. This sequence encodes CASSHADRGYEQYF. The rearrangement joins TRBV4-3 to TRBJ2-7, with 9 bases aligning to TRBD1. The germline V gene has CDR1 LGHNA and CDR2 YSLEER. This CDR3 region has 14 residues. Losses at the gene ends were 3 bases for V and 4 bases for J; bases not matched to a gene: 4.